Listed here are 23 T cell receptor beta chains from one sample, sequenced in a study of blood T cells in healthy people across ages (dated by TCRdb to about 2015). Libraries came from 5' RACE. Sequencing relied on an Illumina HiSeq 2500. A second PCR of about 7 to 12 cycles was run with a J-beta primer mix and a sample-barcoded 5' primer. TCRdb reprocessing: public reads trimmed at Q25 with fastp, clones called with MiXCR, in-frame beta chains kept. Rows with a matching CDR3 protein are joined into one entry that keeps the most common DNA and genes. In all, the sample holds some 790,000 distinct CDR3 sequences, and less than 35% of those were seen once. The ten largest clonotypes hold roughly 17% of the sample. The sequenced material came from blood. Receptor source: a woman older than 75 in good health.

Details on this clonotype: The germline gene is not matched at one end of the junction; a read error may be the cause. The chain couples TRBV7-2 to TRBJ2-6; D perhaps matches TRBD1 (6 bases). The CDR3 has 18 residues. Per germline, CDR1 SGHTA and CDR2 FQGNSA. DNA of the CDR3: TGTGCCAGCAGCTTAATGCAGGGCAGGGGCTCTGGGGCCAACCTCCTGACTTTC. Its translation is CASSLMQGRGSGANLLTF.

The chain couples TRBV30 to TRBJ2-7; D may be TRBD2 (5 bases). V was shortened by 5 bases and J by 7 bases, with 24 bases between the two germline ends. The CDR3 has 15 residues. From germline, CDR1 is GTSNPN and CDR2 SVGIG (reference sequence). CDR3 sequence reads: CAWGSAGRRTLEQYF. Here the CDR3 DNA reads TGTGCCTGGGGGTCAGCAGGCAGGAGGACTTTGGAGCAGTACTTC.

This clonotype was observed at least ten times. The rearrangement uses TRBV7-2 and TRBJ2-4; TRBD2 agrees at 12 bases. The germline gives CDR1 SGHTA, CDR2 FQGNSA. Trimming cost V 3 bases and J 11 bases; bases outside gene matches: 8. CDR3 length equals 15 residues. The CDR3 loop is CASSLGLAGGVLQYF. DNA for the CDR3: TGTGCCAGCAGCTTGGGCCTAGCGGGGGGGGTCCTTCAGTACTTC.

The V and J genes are TRBV12-3 or TRBV12-4 and TRBJ1-4; D may be TRBD1 (5 bases). The V end was cut by 6 bases, the J end by 3 bases, with 11 bases between. The CDR3 length is 14 residues. CDR3: CASSFRDPNEKLFF. CDR3 bases: TGTGCCAGCAGCTTCCGGGACCCTAATGAAAAACTGTTTTTT.

This clonotype was counted a few times. The V gene is TRBV28, the J gene TRBJ1-1; 7 nucleotides agree with TRBD1. CDR3 length equals 13 residues. J was trimmed by 1 base and V by 5 bases; bases with no gene match: 1. In germline, CDR1 is MDHEN, CDR2 SYDVKM. The CDR3 spells CASSGQENTEAFF. CDR3 coding DNA: TGTGCCAGCAGTGGACAGGAGAACACTGAAGCTTTCTTT.

This clonotype appeared many times. CDR3 protein: CASSVRGGDYEQYF. CDR3 DNA: TGTGCCAGCAGTGTACGAGGGGGGGACTACGAGCAGTACTTC. This chain connects TRBV6-1 to TRBJ2-7, with D perhaps TRBD2 (7 bases). The germline CDR1 and CDR2 sequences are MNHNS and SASEGT. V was cut by 4 bases and J by 3 bases, with 13 bases left in between. There are 14 residues in the CDR3.

This clonotype was recorded at least ten times. The chain couples TRBV9 to TRBJ2-2; TRBD1 matches 10 bases. The CDR3 runs 16 residues. J was trimmed by 6 bases and V by 3 bases; bases with no gene match: 8. CDR1 and CDR2 (germline): SGDLS, YYNGEE. CDR3 bases: TGTGCCAGCAGCGGAACCCCGGGACAGGGGTCCGGGGAGCTGTTTTTT. The encoded protein is CASSGTPGQGSGELFF. Supplemented by reference TRBV9 and TRBJ2-2, the full variable domain reads DSGVTQTPKHLITATGQRVTLRCSPRSGDLSVYWYQQSLDQGLQFLIQYYNGEERAKGNILERFSAQQFPDLHSELNLSSLELGDSALYFCASSGTPGQGSGELFFGEGSRLTVL.

This clonotype was seen repeatedly, ten times or more. The rearrangement links TRBV3-1 to TRBJ2-7; possibly TRBD1 for D (6 bases). The germline V gene encodes CDR1 LGHDT and CDR2 YNNKEL (reference sequence). Trimming left V 4 bases short and J 5 bases short, with 18 bases between. The CDR3 has 15 amino acids. The CDR3 coding sequence is TGTGCCAGCAGCCCGATTCCGGGACATAACCACGAGCAGTACTTC. Its protein is CASSPIPGHNHEQYF.

This clonotype was found many times. The rearrangement joins TRBV20-1 to TRBJ1-4, with TRBD1 matching 8 bases. Germline CDR1 is DFQATT and CDR2 is SNEGSKA (reference sequence). V trimming: 8 bases; J trimming: 0 bases; junction bases outside the gene matches: 5. The CDR3 spans 14 residues. CDR3 residues: CSLLDRATNEKLFF. CDR3 in DNA: TGCAGTTTACTGGACAGGGCAACTAATGAAAAACTGTTTTTT.

This clonotype showed up just a few times. Given a much more abundant clone one base away, this may be a read error. The chain has TRBV20-1 and TRBJ2-7; D might be TRBD1 (7 bases). CDR1 is DFQATT and CDR2 is SNEGSKA in the germline V gene (reference sequence). The CDR3 runs 19 residues. As DNA, the CDR3 is TGCAGTGCTAAGGGGGGCCTACGGGACAGAAATTTAAAGGTCTACGAGCGGTACTTC. It encodes CSAKGGLRDRNLKVYERYF.

Ten or more counts support this clonotype. The CDR3 loop reads CASIGRGGRTDTQYF. The CDR3 nucleotides read TGTGCCAGCATCGGGCGGGGGGGAAGGACAGATACGCAGTATTTT. The rearrangement joins TRBV6-6 to TRBJ2-3; the match to TRBD2 covers 9 bases. The ends lost 7 bases at V and 3 bases at J; junction bases unmatched: 8. Germline V gene data show CDR1 as MNHNY and CDR2 as SVGAGI (reference sequence). The length of the CDR3 is 15 residues.

This clonotype was observed many times. The chain joins TRBV28 to TRBJ2-7; TRBD2 aligns across 11 bases. The V segment lost 2 bases and the J segment 3 bases; nucleotides outside the gene matches: 6. Germline assignment: CDR1 MDHEN and CDR2 SYDVKM. This CDR3 region has 16 residues. The CDR3 protein is CASSLGSSGGNYEQYF. The CDR3 coding sequence is TGTGCCAGCAGTTTAGGATCTAGCGGGGGGAACTACGAGCAGTACTTC. Together with reference TRBV28 and TRBJ2-7, the CDR3 gives the full variable domain: DVKVTQSSRYLVKRTGEKVFLECVQDMDHENMFWYRQDPGLGLRLIYFSYDVKMKEKGDIPEGYSVSREKKERFSLILESASTNQTSMYLCASSLGSSGGNYEQYFGPGTRLTVT.

This clonotype has only a few counts. The chain joins TRBV11-3 to TRBJ2-3; D is unclear. Germline V gives CDR1 SGHNT, CDR2 YENEEA. V lost 5 bases and J 6 bases, leaving 12 bases between the germline ends. The CDR3 contains 13 residues. CDR3 amino acids: CASSPTVYDTQYF. CDR3 DNA: TGTGCCAGCAGCCCCACAGTATACGATACGCAGTATTTT.

J is TRBJ2-7 and V is TRBV20-1, with TRBD2 matching over 13 bases. The length of the CDR3 is 13 residues. Germline CDR1 reads DFQATT; CDR2 reads SNEGSKA (reference sequence). Unmatched junction bases numbered 8, after V lost 6 bases and J lost 9 bases. The chain's CDR3 is CSARTSGSMAQYF. The CDR3 DNA follows: TGCAGTGCCCGGACTAGCGGGAGCATGGCGCAGTACTTC.

The chain carries TRBV6-5 and TRBJ1-1; D remains unclear. This CDR3 is 14 amino acids long. Germline V lookup: CDR1 MNHEY, CDR2 SVGAGI. V was shortened by 4 bases and J by 5 bases, with 14 bases between the two germline ends. CDR3 loop: CASSSYTRGTEAFF. The CDR3 DNA is TGTGCCAGCAGTTCCTATACCAGAGGAACTGAAGCTTTCTTT.

This chain links TRBV18 with TRBJ2-6; TRBD1 is a possible D gene (7 bases). The CDR3 loop spans 17 amino acids. The germline CDR1 and CDR2 sequences are KGHSH and LQKENI. V was cut by 2 bases and J by 2 bases, with 13 bases left in between. The CDR3 DNA reads TGTGCCAGCTCACCAAGGCAGGGGGGCGCTGGGGCCAACGTCCTGACTTTC. Translation gives CASSPRQGGAGANVLTF.

The chain recombines TRBV6-5 with TRBJ2-2, with 7 bases matching TRBD2. Trimming cost V 2 bases and J 0 bases; bases outside gene matches: 6. The CDR3 consists of 17 residues. Germline V gene sequence: CDR1 MNHEY, CDR2 SVGAGI. The CDR3 bases are TGTGCCAGCAGTTACCGTAGCGGGTGGACGAACACCGGGGAGCTGTTTTTT. Its translation is CASSYRSGWTNTGELFF.

V is TRBV11-2 and J is TRBJ1-5; 10 nucleotides agree with TRBD1. The V and J ends lost 4 bases and 0 bases, in that order; junction bases with no gene match: 3. CDR1 SGHAT and CDR2 FQNNGV come from the germline V gene. CDR3 size: 16 residues. CDR3 in amino acids: CASSSGTGVSNQPQHF. In DNA form, the CDR3 reads TGTGCCAGCAGCTCCGGGACAGGGGTTAGCAATCAGCCCCAGCATTTT.

This clonotype has ten or more counts. The chain carries TRBV20-1 and TRBJ2-7; tentatively, D is TRBD1 (6 bases). Germline CDR1 and CDR2: DFQATT and SNEGSKA (reference sequence). This CDR3 is 14 amino acids long. The V gene lost 6 bases and the J gene lost 0 bases, with 15 bases spanning the gap. CDR3 DNA sequence: TGCAGTGCCTATGTCAGGGGCCACTCCTACGAGCAGTACTTC. This gives the protein CSAYVRGHSYEQYF.

The gene calls are TRBV7-9 and TRBJ2-4; 8 nucleotides align to TRBD1. This CDR3 has 18 amino acids. The J segment lost 1 base and the V segment lost 1 base, leaving 9 bases of the junction unmatched. Germline assignment: CDR1 SEHNR and CDR2 FQNEAQ (reference sequence). CDR3 sequence: CASSLVGQGARAKNIQYF. DNA for the CDR3: TGTGCCAGCAGCTTAGTAGGGCAGGGGGCGAGGGCCAAAAACATTCAGTACTTC.

This chain links TRBV6-2 or TRBV6-3 with TRBJ1-1; D unclear. Trimming left V 8 bases short and J 5 bases short, with 9 bases between. This CDR3 comprises 11 residues. Germline lookup yields CDR1 MNHEY and CDR2 SVGEGT. The DNA for the CDR3 is TGTGCCAGCGGGTGGGATACTGAAGCTTTCTTT. Encoded protein: CASGWDTEAFF.

For this clonotype: A much larger clone differs by one base, so this may be a read error. The chain carries TRBV10-3 and TRBJ2-3; TRBD1 is a possible D gene (6 bases). The germline gives CDR1 ENHRY, CDR2 SYGVKD. CDR3 size: 15 residues. The DNA of the CDR3 is TGTGCCATCAAAAGGGAGCAGGGGTTCACAGATACGCGGTATTTT. It is translated as CAIKREQGFTDTRYF.

This clonotype was seen many times. The J gene is TRBJ2-3, the V gene TRBV3-1, with D maybe TRBD1 (5 bases). Trimming cost V 1 base and J 5 bases, with 19 bases left between them. The V gene's germline CDR1 is LGHDT and CDR2 YNNKEL (reference sequence). The CDR3 totals 17 residues. CDR3 in DNA: TGTGCCAGCAGCCAAGCGATTGGGGCCGCACACGTAGATACGCAGTATTTT. This encodes CASSQAIGAAHVDTQYF.